This TCR beta chain comes out of a study of Ad26.COV2.S vaccination and SARS-CoV-2 variants. Study-level background: Among those in the COV1001 Ad26.COV2.S trial arm was the donor. Overall study findings and caveats: Analyses of TCR breadth and depth may have underestimated total T cell responses. Vaccine recipients had higher spike-specific TCR breadth than placebo recipients.

This CDR3 comprises 14 residues. Sequenced by immunoSEQ multiplex PCR; TCRdb stores in-frame clones only, minus some. This table has about 480,000 clones, roughly nine tenths appearing once. Treatment noted: about 20 received Ad26.COV2.S at low or high dose, single or two shots; a few received placebo; per-sample allocation not given. It was on day 63 after the first vaccine or placebo injection that samples were taken. This clone was detected a few times. Its matching antigen is unknown. The sample here was peripheral blood, taken in a trial of Ad26.COV2.S vaccine versus placebo. This clonotype was sampled from a person between 18 and 65 years old who received the Ad26.COV2.S COVID-19 vaccine or a placebo. The rearrangement links TRBV21-1 to TRBJ2-4; the table's D gene call, TRBD2, was not cross checked with the DNA. TRBV21-1 is noted as a pseudogene. The CDR3 is CASILAGPKNIQYF. The CDR3 DNA sequence: TGTGCCAGCATCTTAGCGGGGCCCAAAAACATTCAGTACTTC.